The rows below give T cell receptor beta chains drawn from one sample of a study of shared clonotypes between healthy human individuals. TCRdb's table, derived via immunoSEQ multiplex PCR, lists solely in-frame clones and lacks some. This table holds about 2.4 million clones, just over 90% found once. Sequencing input: naive CD4+ T cells sorted from blood. These receptors were obtained from a man between 18 and 29 years old in good health. Each CDR3 is given with its conserved first and last residue. D genes are given only for firm matches. Clone size is shown for a subset of rows, as once, few, many or a class of expanded clone.

D gene	J gene	V gene	clone size	CDR3 DNA	CDR3 protein
TRBD1	TRBJ2-3	TRBV5-1	-	TGCGCCAGCAGCTTGTATGACAGGGATACAGATACGCAGTATTTT	CASSLYDRDTDTQYF
-	TRBJ2-5	TRBV5-1	-	TGCGCCAGCAGCTTAGGCGGGGCCCACCAAGAGACCCAGTACTTC	CASSLGGAHQETQYF
TRBD1	TRBJ2-2	TRBV11-3	-	TGTGCCAGCAGCAGACAGGGGGCCGGGGAGCTGTTTTTT	CASSRQGAGELFF
-	TRBJ1-1	TRBV7-2	few	TGTGCCAGCAGCTTCGGGTATGCGAACACTGAAGCTTTCTTT	CASSFGYANTEAFF
-	TRBJ2-1	TRBV7-2	-	TGTGCCAGCAGCGGATACAATGAGCAGTTCTTC	CASSGYNEQFF
-	TRBJ1-5	TRBV2	-	TGTGCCAGCAGTGAAATGGGGGGGGATCAGCCCCAGCATTTT	CASSEMGGDQPQHF
TRBD1	TRBJ1-2	TRBV10-2	-	TGCGCCAGCATGTCCCCCGGACAGGGTAACTATGGCTACACCTTC	CASMSPGQGNYGYTF
-	TRBJ1-1	TRBV28	-	TGTGCCAGCAGTTTAAGGGGATTGGGCACTGAAGCTTTCTTT	CASSLRGLGTEAFF
TRBD2	TRBJ2-3	TRBV9	-	TGTGCCAGCAGCCCTCCCTTGGAGCGGGGTTTGGAGCAGTATTTT	CASSPPLERGLEQYF
-	TRBJ2-1	TRBV7-2	once	TGTGCCAGCAGCTTAGTGAGCTTAGCAGGGCCAAATGAGCAGTTCTTC	CASSLVSLAGPNEQFF
-	TRBJ1-1	TRBV19	few	TGTGCCAGTAGTAGGGGACCACCTTTGAACACTGAAGCTTTCTTT	CASSRGPPLNTEAFF
-	TRBJ1-5	TRBV28	-	TGTGCCAGCACCGCGGGGCCGGATCAGCCCCAGCATTTT	CASTAGPDQPQHF
-	TRBJ1-1	TRBV5-5	-	TGTGCCAGCAGCTTCGGGCGCCGGAACACTGAAGCTTTCTTT	CASSFGRRNTEAFF
TRBD2	TRBJ2-2	TRBV5-1	-	TGCGCCAGCAGTTCGGGAGGCTACACCGGGGAGCTGTTTTTT	CASSSGGYTGELFF
-	TRBJ2-1	TRBV19	-	TGTGCCAGTAGTATAGGGGTGGGTGGGCCAGTGGATGAGCAGTTCTTC	CASSIGVGGPVDEQFF
TRBD1	TRBJ2-7	TRBV27	-	TGTGCCAGCAGTCCGAGACAGGGGGCAGTCTACGAGCAGTACTTC	CASSPRQGAVYEQYF
-	TRBJ2-3	TRBV7-9	-	TGTGCCAGCAGCCCCCTAGGGCGGGGACTCGAGGATACGCAGTATTTT	CASSPLGRGLEDTQYF